This TCR beta chain comes out of a study of identifying expanded T cells in peripheral blood. Here immunoSEQ multiplex PCR was the method, and the copy in TCRdb shows in-frame clones only, minus some. The sample includes about 110,000 clones, 88% of them seen just once. This clone was seen once. Its antigen is as yet unknown. Germline V gene lookup returns CDR1 MNHEY and CDR2 SVGAGI. After removal of 0 bases from V and 3 bases from J, the junction contained 5 bases not matched to a gene. The CDR3 has 16 amino acids. General study points: Across healthy donors, higher total template counts meant significantly greater roughly 2-week count variance.

The V and J genes are TRBV6-5 and TRBJ2-1; 7 nucleotides agree with TRBD2. The receptor comes from a person between 18 and 75 years old in good health. Sequences were obtained from blood. The CDR3 sequence: CASSYSTGGNYNEQFF. CDR3 DNA sequence: TGTGCCAGCAGTTACTCGACCGGGGGGAACTACAATGAGCAGTTCTTC.